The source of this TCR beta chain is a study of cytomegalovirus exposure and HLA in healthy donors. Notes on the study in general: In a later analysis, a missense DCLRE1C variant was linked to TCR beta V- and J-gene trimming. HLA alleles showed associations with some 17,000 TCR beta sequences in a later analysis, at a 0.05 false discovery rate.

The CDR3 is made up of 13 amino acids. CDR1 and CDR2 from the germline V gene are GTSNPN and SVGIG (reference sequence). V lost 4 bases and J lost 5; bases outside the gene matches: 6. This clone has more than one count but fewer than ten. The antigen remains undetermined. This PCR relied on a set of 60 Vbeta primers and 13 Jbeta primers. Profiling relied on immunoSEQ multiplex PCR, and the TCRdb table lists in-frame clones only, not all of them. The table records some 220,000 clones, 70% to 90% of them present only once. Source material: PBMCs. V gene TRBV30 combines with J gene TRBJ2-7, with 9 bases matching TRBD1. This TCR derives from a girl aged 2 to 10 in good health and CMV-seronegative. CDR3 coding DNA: TGTGCCTGGACTCTGGGACAGGGAGACGAGCAGTACTTC. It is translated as CAWTLGQGDEQYF.